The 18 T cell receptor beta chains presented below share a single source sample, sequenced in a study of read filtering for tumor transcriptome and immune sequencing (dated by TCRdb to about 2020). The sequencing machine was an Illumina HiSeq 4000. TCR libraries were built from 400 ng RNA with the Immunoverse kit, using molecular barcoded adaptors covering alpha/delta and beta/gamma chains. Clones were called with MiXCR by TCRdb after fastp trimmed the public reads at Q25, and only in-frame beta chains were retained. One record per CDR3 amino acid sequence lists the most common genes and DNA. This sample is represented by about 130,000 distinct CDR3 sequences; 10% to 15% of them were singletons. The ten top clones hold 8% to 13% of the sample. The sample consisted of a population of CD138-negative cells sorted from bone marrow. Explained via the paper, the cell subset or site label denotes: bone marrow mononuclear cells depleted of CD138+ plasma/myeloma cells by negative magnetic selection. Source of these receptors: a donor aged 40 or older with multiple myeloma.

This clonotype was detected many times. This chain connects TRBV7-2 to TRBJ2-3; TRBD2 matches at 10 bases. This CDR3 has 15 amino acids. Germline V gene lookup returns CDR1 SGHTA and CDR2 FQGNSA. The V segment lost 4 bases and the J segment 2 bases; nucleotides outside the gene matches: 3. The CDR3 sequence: CASSSGTSVTDTQYF. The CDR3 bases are TGTGCCAGCAGCTCCGGGACTAGCGTCACAGATACGCAGTATTTT.

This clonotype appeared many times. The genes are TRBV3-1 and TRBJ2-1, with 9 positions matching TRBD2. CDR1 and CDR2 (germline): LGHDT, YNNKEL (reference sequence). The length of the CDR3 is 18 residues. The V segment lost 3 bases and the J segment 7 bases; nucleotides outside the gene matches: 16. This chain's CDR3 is CASSQGVAGAGSGNEQFF. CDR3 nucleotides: TGTGCCAGCAGCCAGGGCGTAGCGGGAGCGGGGTCCGGGAATGAGCAGTTCTTC.

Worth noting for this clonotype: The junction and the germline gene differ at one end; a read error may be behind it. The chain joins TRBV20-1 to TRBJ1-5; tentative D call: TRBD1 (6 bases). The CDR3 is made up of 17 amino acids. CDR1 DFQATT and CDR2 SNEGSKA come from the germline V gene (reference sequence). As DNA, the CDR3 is TGCAGTGCTAGTCAGCCCCAGGGGCTTAGGTGCAATCAGACCCAGCATTTT. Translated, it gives CSASQPQGLRCNQTQHF.

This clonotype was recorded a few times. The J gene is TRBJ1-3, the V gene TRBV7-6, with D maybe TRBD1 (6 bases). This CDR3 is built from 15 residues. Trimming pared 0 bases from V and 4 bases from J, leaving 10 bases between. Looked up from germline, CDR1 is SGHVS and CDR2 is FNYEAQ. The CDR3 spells CASSLAQGGGNTIYF. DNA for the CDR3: TGTGCCAGCAGCTTAGCACAGGGAGGGGGAAACACCATATATTTT.

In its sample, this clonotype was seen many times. The CDR3 sequence: CAISERSGAYEQYF. CDR3 nucleotide sequence: TGTGCCATCAGTGAGAGGTCAGGGGCCTACGAGCAGTACTTC. The chain joins TRBV10-3 to TRBJ2-7, with TRBD1 as a possible D gene (6 bases). V was pared by 2 bases and J by 2 bases, with 10 bases between. CDR1 is ENHRY, CDR2 SYGVKD, per germline. The CDR3 spans 14 residues.

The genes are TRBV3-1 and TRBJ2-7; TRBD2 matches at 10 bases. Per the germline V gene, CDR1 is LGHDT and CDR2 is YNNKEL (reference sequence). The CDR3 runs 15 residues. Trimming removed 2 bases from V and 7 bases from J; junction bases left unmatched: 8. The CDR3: CASSQRSGLASEQYF. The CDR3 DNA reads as TGTGCCAGCAGCCAACGTTCGGGACTAGCGTCGGAGCAGTACTTC.

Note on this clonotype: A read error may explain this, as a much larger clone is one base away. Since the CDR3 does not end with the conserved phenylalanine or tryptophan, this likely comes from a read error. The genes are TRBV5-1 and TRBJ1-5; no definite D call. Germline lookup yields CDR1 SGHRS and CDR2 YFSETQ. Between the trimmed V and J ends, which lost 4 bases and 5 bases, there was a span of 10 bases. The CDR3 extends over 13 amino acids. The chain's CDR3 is CASSPDTDQPQHS. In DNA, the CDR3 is TGCGCCAGCAGCCCCGACACGGATCAGCCCCAGCATTCT.

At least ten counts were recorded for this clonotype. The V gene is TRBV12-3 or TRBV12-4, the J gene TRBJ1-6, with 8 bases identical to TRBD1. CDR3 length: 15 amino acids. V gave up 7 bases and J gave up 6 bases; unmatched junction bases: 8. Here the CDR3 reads CASIMTGVVNSPLHF. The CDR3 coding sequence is TGTGCCAGCATTATGACAGGGGTTGTTAATTCACCCCTCCACTTT.

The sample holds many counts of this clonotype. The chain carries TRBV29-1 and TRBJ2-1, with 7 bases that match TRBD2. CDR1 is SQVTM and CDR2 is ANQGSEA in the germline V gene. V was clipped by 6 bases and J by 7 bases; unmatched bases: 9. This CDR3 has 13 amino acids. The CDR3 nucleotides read TGCAGCGTCTTCGGGACTAACGCGAATGAGCAGTTCTTC. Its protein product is CSVFGTNANEQFF.

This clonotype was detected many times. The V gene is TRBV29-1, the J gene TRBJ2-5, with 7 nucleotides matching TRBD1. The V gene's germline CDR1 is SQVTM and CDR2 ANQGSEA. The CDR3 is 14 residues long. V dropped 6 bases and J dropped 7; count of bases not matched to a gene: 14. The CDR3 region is CSVVEDWTGRTQYF. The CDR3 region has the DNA TGCAGCGTGGTAGAGGATTGGACAGGTCGGACCCAGTACTTC.

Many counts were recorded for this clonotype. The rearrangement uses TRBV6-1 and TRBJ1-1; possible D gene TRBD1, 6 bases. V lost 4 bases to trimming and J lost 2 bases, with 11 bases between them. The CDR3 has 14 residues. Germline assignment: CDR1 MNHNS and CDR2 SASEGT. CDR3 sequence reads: CASSGEDSNTEAFF. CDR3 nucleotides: TGTGCCAGCAGTGGTGAGGACAGTAACACTGAAGCTTTCTTT.

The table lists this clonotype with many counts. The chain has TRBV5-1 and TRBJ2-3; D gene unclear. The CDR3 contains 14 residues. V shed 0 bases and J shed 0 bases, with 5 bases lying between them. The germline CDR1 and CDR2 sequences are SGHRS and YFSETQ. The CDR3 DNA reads TGCGCCAGCAGCTTGGCGTGGAGCACAGATACGCAGTATTTT. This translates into CASSLAWSTDTQYF.

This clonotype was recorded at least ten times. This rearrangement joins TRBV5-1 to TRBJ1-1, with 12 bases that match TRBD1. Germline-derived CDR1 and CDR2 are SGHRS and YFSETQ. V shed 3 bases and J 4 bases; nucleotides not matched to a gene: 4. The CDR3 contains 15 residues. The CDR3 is CASSWGQGAVTEAFF. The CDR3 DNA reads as TGCGCCAGCAGCTGGGGACAGGGGGCAGTCACTGAAGCTTTCTTT. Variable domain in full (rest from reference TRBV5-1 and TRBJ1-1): KAGVTQTPRYLIKTRGQQVTLSCSPISGHRSVSWYQQTPGQGLQFLFEYFSETQRNKGNFPGRFSGRQFSNSRSEMNVSTLELGDSALYLCASSWGQGAVTEAFFGQGTRLTVV.

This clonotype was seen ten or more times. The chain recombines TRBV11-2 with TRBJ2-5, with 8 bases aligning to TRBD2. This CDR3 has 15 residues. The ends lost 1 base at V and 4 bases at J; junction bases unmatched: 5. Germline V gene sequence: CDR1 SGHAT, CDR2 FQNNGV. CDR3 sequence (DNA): TGTGCCAGCAGCTTAGCGGGGGGGCGGGGAGAGACCCAGTACTTC. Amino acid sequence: CASSLAGGRGETQYF.

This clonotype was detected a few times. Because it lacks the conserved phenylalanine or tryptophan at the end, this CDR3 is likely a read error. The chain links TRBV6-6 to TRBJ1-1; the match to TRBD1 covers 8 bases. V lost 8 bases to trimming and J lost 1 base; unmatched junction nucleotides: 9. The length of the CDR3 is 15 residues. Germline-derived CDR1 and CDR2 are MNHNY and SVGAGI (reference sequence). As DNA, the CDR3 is TGTGCCAGCCTACCAGGGGGCTGGGAGAACACTGAAGCTTTCCTT. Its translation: CASLPGGWENTEAFL.

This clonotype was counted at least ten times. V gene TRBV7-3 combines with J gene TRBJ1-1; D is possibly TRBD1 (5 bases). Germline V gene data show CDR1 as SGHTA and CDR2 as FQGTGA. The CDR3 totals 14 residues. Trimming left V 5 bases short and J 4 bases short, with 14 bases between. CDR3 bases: TGTGCCAGCAGCCTCTCCGGGGGAGTCACTGAAGCTTTCTTT. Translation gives CASSLSGGVTEAFF.

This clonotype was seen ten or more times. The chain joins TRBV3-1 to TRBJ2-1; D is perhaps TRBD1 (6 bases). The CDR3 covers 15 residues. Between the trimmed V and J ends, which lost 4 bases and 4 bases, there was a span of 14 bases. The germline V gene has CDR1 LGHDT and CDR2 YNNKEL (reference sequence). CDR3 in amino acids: CASSPWTEVYNEQFF. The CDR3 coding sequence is TGTGCCAGCAGCCCCTGGACAGAGGTTTACAATGAGCAGTTCTTC.

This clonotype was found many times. CDR3 sequence (DNA): TGTGCCAGCGGGCAGGGACAGGGGAATCGTGAGCAGTTCTTC. Translated, it gives CASGQGQGNREQFF. V and J are TRBV5-5 and TRBJ2-1, with 10 nucleotides matching TRBD1. The CDR3 length is 14 residues. V dropped 7 bases and J dropped 9; count of bases not matched to a gene: 10. Germline V gives CDR1 SGHKS, CDR2 YYEKEE (reference sequence).